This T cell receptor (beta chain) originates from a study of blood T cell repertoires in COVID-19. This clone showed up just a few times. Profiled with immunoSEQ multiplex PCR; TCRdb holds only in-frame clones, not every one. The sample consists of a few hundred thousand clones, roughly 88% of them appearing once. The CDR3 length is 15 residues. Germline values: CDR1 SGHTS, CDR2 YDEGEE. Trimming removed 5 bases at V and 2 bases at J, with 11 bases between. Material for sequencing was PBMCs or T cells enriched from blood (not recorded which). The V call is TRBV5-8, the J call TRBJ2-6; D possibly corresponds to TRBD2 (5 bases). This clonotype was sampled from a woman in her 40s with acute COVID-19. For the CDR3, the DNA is TGTGCCAGCAGGGAGGCAGGTACTGGGGCCAACGTCCTGACTTTC. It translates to CASREAGTGANVLTF.